The next 22 T cell receptor beta chains were all read from a single sample in a study of CD8 T cells in Susac syndrome. An input of about 0.5 to 1 ug of RNA was subjected to reverse transcription using random hexamers. TCRdb reanalysed the immunoSEQ multiplex PCR reads using MiXCR and keeps one entry per CDR3 protein. The sample yields 150,000 to 180,000 distinct CDR3 sequences, less than 97% seen once. The sequencing sample was made of CD8+ T cells from PBMCs. These TCRs come from a human donor with multiple sclerosis.

This clonotype was recorded only once. The V call is TRBV15, the J call TRBJ2-7; 9 positions agree with TRBD1. Trimming at V came to 3 bases and at J to 0 bases, leaving 12 bases not matched to a gene. This CDR3 region has 18 residues. CDR1 is LNHNV, CDR2 YYDKDF, per germline (reference sequence). The DNA of the CDR3 is TGTGCCACCAGCAGGACGGGACAGGGCCAACTTTTCTCCTACGAGCAGTACTTC. It encodes CATSRTGQGQLFSYEQYF. Based on the CDR3 plus reference TRBV15 and TRBJ2-7, the full variable domain is DAMVIQNPRYQVTQFGKPVTLSCSQTLNHNVMYWYQQKSSQAPKLLFHYYDKDFNNEADTPDNFQSRRPNTSFCFLDIRSPGLGDTAMYLCATSRTGQGQLFSYEQYFGPGTRLTVT.

This sequence joins TRBV20-1 and TRBJ2-1; TRBD1 aligns across 8 bases. V shed 3 bases, J shed 4 bases, and the junction held 8 bases outside the gene matches. This CDR3 comprises 15 residues. Germline V CDR1 and CDR2: DFQATT, SNEGSKA (reference sequence). CDR3 in amino acids: CSARPGTGSYNEQFF. The CDR3 DNA reads TGCAGTGCTAGGCCCGGGACAGGATCTTACAATGAGCAGTTCTTC.

V and J are TRBV3-1 and TRBJ1-4, with D uncertain. V lost 4 bases and J lost 7, with 19 bases in between. This CDR3 spans 16 amino acids. Germline CDR1 LGHDT, CDR2 YNNKEL (reference sequence). The CDR3 sequence: CASSPEGGREGEKLFF. As DNA, the CDR3 is TGTGCCAGCAGCCCAGAAGGAGGGCGGGAAGGTGAAAAACTGTTTTTT.

The chain uses TRBV7-9 and TRBJ2-7, with D maybe TRBD2 (5 bases). V was shortened by 8 bases and J by 7 bases, with 12 bases between the two germline ends. This CDR3 region has 11 residues. The germline V gene encodes CDR1 SEHNR and CDR2 FQNEAQ (reference sequence). CDR3 DNA sequence: TGTGCCAGCGGGGTGGAGGTGGAGCAGTACTTC. It is translated as CASGVEVEQYF.

The chain uses TRBV20-1 and TRBJ2-3, with D maybe TRBD2 (5 bases). This CDR3 region has 15 residues. Germline CDR1 and CDR2: DFQATT and SNEGSKA (reference sequence). Trimming cost V 0 bases and J 2 bases, with 12 bases left between them. The CDR3 DNA is TGCAGTGCTAGAGATTGGTTAGCGAACACAGATACGCAGTATTTT. It is translated as CSARDWLANTDTQYF.

The V and J genes are TRBV18 and TRBJ2-7; D gene uncertain. There are 14 residues in the CDR3. V was trimmed by 0 bases and J by 2 bases, leaving 8 bases between them. Germline CDR1 and CDR2: KGHSH and LQKENI. The CDR3 DNA reads as TGTGCCAGCTCACCACCGACCAGGCCCTACGAGCAGTACTTC. It encodes CASSPPTRPYEQYF.

The chain uses TRBV13 and TRBJ1-2; the match to TRBD1 covers 8 bases. The CDR3 sequence is 14 residues long. Per the germline V gene, CDR1 is PRHDT and CDR2 is FYEKMQ (reference sequence). The V segment lost 4 bases and the J segment 5 bases; nucleotides outside the gene matches: 6. As DNA, the CDR3 is TGTGCCAGCAGCTCAAGGGACAGGCTTTATGGCTACACCTTC. Amino acids: CASSSRDRLYGYTF. Supplemented by reference TRBV13 and TRBJ1-2, the full variable domain reads AAGVIQSPRHLIKEKRETATLKCYPIPRHDTVYWYQQGPGQDPQFLISFYEKMQSDKGSIPDRFSAQQFSDYHSELNMSSLELGDSALYFCASSSRDRLYGYTFGSGTRLTVV.

As concerns this clonotype: In this CDR3 the conserved last residue, phenylalanine or tryptophan, is missing, so a read error is likely. V and J are TRBV29-1 and TRBJ2-7; D gene uncertain. Trimming removed 7 bases from V and 3 bases from J, with 13 bases in between. The CDR3 runs 12 residues. From germline, CDR1 is SQVTM and CDR2 ANQGSEA. The CDR3 DNA sequence: TGCAGCGGGGGAACCACTAACTACGAGCAGTACCTC. As protein: CSGGTTNYEQYL.

As for this clonotype: The DNA is left out, because the CDR3 cannot be placed on it with certainty; the CDR3 is given as TCRdb lists it. The V call is TRBV11-1, the J call TRBJ1-2. Per the germline V gene, CDR1 is SGHAT and CDR2 is FQDESV (reference sequence). The CDR3 length is 22 residues, termini included. This chain's CDR3 is CASSLASVPAAKGGGLPYGYTF.

The CDR3 coding sequence is TGTGCCTGGAGTGTATCGGCAGGTGGGTTCTACGAGCAGTACTTC. Translation gives CAWSVSAGGFYEQYF. The gene calls are TRBV30 and TRBJ2-7; D is uncertain. The CDR3 has 15 amino acids. Per germline, CDR1 GTSNPN and CDR2 SVGIG (reference sequence). Trimming stripped 0 bases from V and 3 bases from J, with 15 bases between.

This rearrangement joins TRBV4-1 to TRBJ2-3, with D hard to call. Trimming took 0 bases from V and 2 from J, leaving 9 bases between them. This CDR3 contains 15 residues. CDR1 and CDR2 from the germline V gene are MGHRA and YSYEKL. In nucleotides, the CDR3 is TGCGCCAGCAGCCAAGAAGATTTTGCCACAGATACGCAGTATTTT. It is translated as CASSQEDFATDTQYF.

V usage is TRBV11-2 and J usage is TRBJ2-5, with D unresolved. The V gene's germline CDR1 is SGHAT and CDR2 FQNNGV. Trimming removed 5 bases at V and 5 bases at J, with 9 bases between. The CDR3 sequence is 12 residues long. The CDR3 coding sequence is TGTGCCAGCAGCACGCTCGAGGAGACCCAGTACTTC. It encodes CASSTLEETQYF.

The chain employs TRBV20-1 and TRBJ2-7; D is unresolved. V was clipped by 6 bases and J by 5 bases, with 17 bases between them. The CDR3 sequence is 13 residues long. Germline V lookup: CDR1 DFQATT, CDR2 SNEGSKA (reference sequence). The CDR3 region is CSAPTPLVDEQYV. The CDR3 DNA reads TGCAGTGCGCCGACACCCCTGGTGGACGAGCAGTACGTC.

V usage is TRBV24-1 and J usage is TRBJ2-7, with 8 bases identical to TRBD1. Germline CDR1 and CDR2: KGHDR and SFDVKD. Trimming removed 7 bases from V and 5 bases from J; junction bases left unmatched: 12. The CDR3 sequence is 15 residues long. CDR3 in amino acids: CATRTRGTGEDEQYF. The CDR3 DNA is TGTGCCACCAGAACAAGAGGGACAGGAGAGGACGAGCAGTACTTC.

J is TRBJ1-5 and V is TRBV28; D is perhaps TRBD1 (5 bases). With 2 bases removed from V and 5 bases from J, the gap between germline ends came to 10 bases. The CDR3 runs 14 residues. CDR1 and CDR2 from the germline V gene are MDHEN and SYDVKM. CDR3 nucleotide sequence: TGTGCCAGCAGTTTAGGGGCAGAATATCAGCCCCAGCATTTT. Its translation: CASSLGAEYQPQHF.

V gene TRBV13 combines with J gene TRBJ2-1, with TRBD2 matching 8 bases. The CDR3 is made up of 14 amino acids. Trimming cost V 8 bases and J 7 bases; bases outside gene matches: 10. CDR1 is PRHDT and CDR2 is FYEKMQ in the germline V gene (reference sequence). CDR3 sequence: CASSTGGPRNEQFF. CDR3 bases: TGTGCCAGCTCCACGGGGGGGCCGAGGAATGAGCAGTTCTTC.

The chain carries TRBV3-1 and TRBJ1-1, with 8 bases identical to TRBD1. The germline V gene has CDR1 LGHDT and CDR2 YNNKEL (reference sequence). This CDR3 is 15 amino acids long. J was trimmed by 4 bases and V by 3 bases; bases with no gene match: 7. CDR3 loop: CASSQLETGATEAFF. CDR3 DNA: TGTGCCAGCAGCCAGCTCGAGACAGGGGCCACTGAAGCTTTCTTT.

This sequence joins TRBV5-6 and TRBJ1-1, with TRBD1 matching 8 bases. Trimming removed 2 bases from V and 5 bases from J; junction bases left unmatched: 5. CDR1 SGHDT and CDR2 YYEEEE come from the germline V gene. The CDR3 length is 14 residues. The CDR3 coding sequence is TGTGCCAGCAGCTTATCAGGGGGCTATACTGAAGCTTTCTTT. Amino acid sequence: CASSLSGGYTEAFF.

V and J are TRBV30 and TRBJ2-2; 7 bases fit TRBD1. The CDR3 has 14 residues. Trimming cost V 2 bases and J 7 bases; bases outside gene matches: 7. Germline CDR1 reads GTSNPN; CDR2 reads SVGIG (reference sequence). Here the CDR3 reads CAWSPDRVSGELFF. CDR3 in DNA: TGTGCCTGGAGTCCCGACAGGGTGAGCGGGGAGCTGTTTTTT.

The chain carries TRBV20-1 and TRBJ2-1; TRBD2 matches at 9 bases. The CDR3 is 16 amino acids. Germline trimming cut 6 bases from V and 6 bases from J; bases unmatched to any gene: 15. Germline lookup yields CDR1 DFQATT and CDR2 SNEGSKA (reference sequence). The CDR3 reads CSAGGWGTSYGNEQFF. The CDR3 bases are TGCAGTGCGGGAGGGTGGGGGACTAGCTACGGCAATGAGCAGTTCTTC.

This clonotype showed up just a few times. This chain uses TRBV30 with TRBJ2-3; no definite D call. The length of the CDR3 is 12 residues. Germline V gives CDR1 GTSNPN, CDR2 SVGIG (reference sequence). V shed 4 bases and J shed 5 bases, with 10 bases lying between them. CDR3 nucleotides: TGTGCCTGGAAAACGTCGCGAGATACGCAGTATTTT. This gives the protein CAWKTSRDTQYF.

The J gene is TRBJ1-1, the V gene TRBV30, with D perhaps TRBD1 (6 bases). The germline V gene has CDR1 GTSNPN and CDR2 SVGIG (reference sequence). V lost 2 bases and J lost 5, with 12 bases in between. The CDR3 is 13 amino acids. Here the CDR3 reads CAWSHITGTEAFF. The CDR3 nucleotides read TGTGCCTGGAGTCACATCACAGGGACTGAAGCTTTCTTT.